This TCR beta chain was profiled in a study of T cell responses to AZD1222 COVID-19 vaccine. Study-wide points: Clonal diversity was possibly underestimated, and the donors were mostly white British, with more females.

V was clipped by 0 bases and J by 7 bases; unmatched bases: 1. This CDR3 is built from 15 residues. Germline-derived CDR1 and CDR2 are ENHRY and SYGVKD. Measured with immunoSEQ multiplex PCR; TCRdb has only the in-frame clones, and not every one. This table holds 150,000 or so clones, 80% to 95% found once. Note on this clone: No antigen is known for it.

This sequence joins TRBV10-3 and TRBJ1-4; 11 bases match TRBD1. The starting material was peripheral blood, obtained on day 0 of MenACWY control vaccination. The sequence was collected from an adult in good health. CDR3 DNA: TGTGCCATCAGTGAGTCTGGGACAGGGGGTGAAAAACTGTTTTTT. Residues: CAISESGTGGEKLFF.